Following are 29 T cell receptor beta chains from one sample sequenced in a study of blood T cells in healthy people across ages. Next came a second PCR, run for about 7 to 12 cycles, which used a sample-barcoded 5' primer along with a J-beta primer mix. TCRdb called the 5' RACE reads again in MiXCR, with one record for every CDR3 protein. The table records some 1.4 million distinct CDR3 sequences, around 42% of them present only once. The material sequenced was blood. These receptors were collected from a young woman in good health.

Worth noting for this clonotype: Being one base from a much bigger clone, this may be a read error. For the CDR3, the DNA is TGTGCCACCAGTGAAGTTGGACTAGCAAATGAGCAGTACTTC. This translates into CATSEVGLANEQYF. The V call is TRBV24-1, the J call TRBJ2-7; TRBD2 matches at 8 bases. The CDR3 runs to 14 residues. Germline V gene sequence: CDR1 KGHDR, CDR2 SFDVKD. Losses at the gene ends were 4 bases for V and 7 bases for J; bases not matched to a gene: 8.

This clonotype turned up a few times. The J gene is TRBJ2-1, the V gene TRBV7-6; TRBD2 matches at 8 bases. This CDR3 comprises 16 residues. CDR1 and CDR2 (germline): SGHVS, FNYEAQ. V shed 3 bases, J shed 2 bases, and the junction held 6 bases outside the gene matches. The CDR3 is CASSFTAGAPYNEQFF. In nucleotides, the CDR3 is TGTGCCAGCAGCTTTACAGCGGGAGCGCCCTACAATGAGCAGTTCTTC.

This clonotype was seen more than once but under ten times. This chain connects TRBV11-2 to TRBJ2-3; TRBD2 matches at 12 bases. Germline V lookup: CDR1 SGHAT, CDR2 FQNNGV. The CDR3 extends over 16 amino acids. V lost 8 bases to trimming and J lost 6 bases; unmatched junction nucleotides: 12. The CDR3, as DNA: TGTGCCAGCGGACGGAGACTAGCGGGAGAGGGGGATACGCAGTATTTT. This codes for CASGRRLAGEGDTQYF.

The chain couples TRBV7-3 to TRBJ2-1; 9 bases fit TRBD1. The ends lost 3 bases at V and 7 bases at J; junction bases unmatched: 10. Germline-derived CDR1 and CDR2 are SGHTA and FQGTGA. The CDR3 is 16 amino acids. Written as DNA, the CDR3 is TGTGCCAGCAGCTTCCAACCGGGACAGGGAATAAATGAGCAGTTCTTC. Translated, it gives CASSFQPGQGINEQFF.

The genes are TRBV7-2 and TRBJ1-4; D is ambiguous. The V gene's germline CDR1 is SGHTA and CDR2 FQGNSA. CDR3 size: 17 residues. Trimming stripped 1 base from V and 0 bases from J, with 12 bases between. For the CDR3, the DNA is TGTGCCAGCAGCTTAGGGGGATGGCGGGCAACTAATGAAAAACTGTTTTTT. It codes for CASSLGGWRATNEKLFF.

In its sample, this clonotype was seen a few times. The genes are TRBV4-2 and TRBJ1-2; no definite D call. This CDR3 contains 13 residues. The germline V gene has CDR1 LGHNA and CDR2 YNFKEQ. The germline V and J ends were trimmed by 2 bases and 1 base, with 5 bases remaining between them. CDR3 sequence (DNA): TGTGCCAGCAGCCAACTAGATAACTATGGCTACACCTTC. The encoded protein is CASSQLDNYGYTF.

The chain has TRBV20-1 and TRBJ2-1; 9 bases are a match to TRBD2. V was pared by 3 bases and J by 8 bases, with 8 bases of the junction left unmatched. Germline CDR1 reads DFQATT; CDR2 reads SNEGSKA (reference sequence). The length of the CDR3 is 14 residues. The CDR3 sequence: CSASPASGTYEQFF. In nucleotides, the CDR3 is TGCAGTGCTAGTCCGGCTAGCGGGACTTATGAGCAGTTCTTC.

The rearrangement joins TRBV30 to TRBJ2-3; D is possibly TRBD1 (6 bases). CDR1 GTSNPN and CDR2 SVGIG come from the germline V gene (reference sequence). Trimming took 8 bases from V and 6 from J, leaving 15 bases between them. This CDR3 has 12 amino acids. As DNA, the CDR3 is TGTGCCCGGACCCCACAGGGTGATACGCAGTATTTT. Encoded protein: CARTPQGDTQYF.

This clonotype was seen only a few times. This chain uses TRBV12-3 or TRBV12-4 with TRBJ2-1, with D hard to call. Trimming cost V 10 bases and J 2 bases, with 6 bases left between them. This CDR3 is built from 11 residues. CDR3 residues: CAISAYNEQFF. The CDR3 bases are TGTGCCATCTCCGCCTACAATGAGCAGTTCTTC.

The rearrangement joins TRBV6-1 to TRBJ1-3; D is unresolved. CDR1 and CDR2 (germline): MNHNS, SASEGT. This CDR3 has 14 residues. The germline V and J ends were trimmed by 6 bases and 0 bases, with 9 bases remaining between them. CDR3 protein: CASSGGNSGNTIYF. The CDR3 coding sequence is TGTGCCAGCAGCGGCGGGAACTCTGGAAACACCATATATTTT.

In its sample, this clonotype was seen a few times. CDR3 in DNA: TGCAGTGCCGAAGGGACTAGCGGGGGTTGGACCCAGTACTTC. Its translation is CSAEGTSGGWTQYF. The chain employs TRBV20-1 and TRBJ2-7; 14 nucleotides line up with TRBD2. TRBJ2-5 explains the end of the DNA better; the J call may be wrong. Germline V gene data show CDR1 as DFQATT and CDR2 as SNEGSKA (reference sequence). The CDR3 covers 14 residues.

This clonotype showed up just a few times. This chain uses TRBV29-1 with TRBJ1-4, with a weak D call TRBD1 (5 bases). The V end lost 7 bases, the J end lost 7 bases, and 16 bases lay between the germline ends. Germline CDR1 SQVTM, CDR2 ANQGSEA. The CDR3 totals 13 residues. Written as DNA, the CDR3 is TGCAGCGGGGGAGCTCTGAGGGGTGAAAAACTGTTTTTT. Translated: CSGGALRGEKLFF.

This chain uses TRBV3-1 with TRBJ2-4; 8 bases map to TRBD1. This CDR3 region has 14 residues. The ends lost 3 bases at V and 5 bases at J; junction bases unmatched: 3. Per germline, CDR1 LGHDT and CDR2 YNNKEL (reference sequence). Here the CDR3 DNA reads TGTGCCAGCAGCCAGCCACAGGGGGAAAACATTCAGTACTTC. Amino acid sequence: CASSQPQGENIQYF.

This clonotype occurred a few times. CDR3 amino acids: CASSSTQTGGGGEAFF. The CDR3 DNA is TGTGCCAGCAGTTCCACCCAGACAGGGGGTGGGGGTGAAGCTTTCTTT. J is TRBJ1-1 and V is TRBV27; 9 nucleotides line up with TRBD1. This CDR3 has 16 amino acids. Germline-derived CDR1 and CDR2 are MNHEY and SMNVEV (reference sequence). V shed 4 bases, J shed 7 bases, and the junction held 13 bases outside the gene matches.

This clonotype has a handful of counts. The V and J genes are TRBV6-5 and TRBJ1-2, with D perhaps matching TRBD1 (5 bases). The CDR3 is made up of 15 amino acids. The V end was cut by 2 bases, the J end by 8 bases, with 18 bases between. Germline V gene data show CDR1 as MNHEY and CDR2 as SVGAGI. CDR3 nucleotide sequence: TGTGCCAGCAGTTACGGGGCCGGCGCAATCGGCGGCTACACCTTC. Translation gives CASSYGAGAIGGYTF.

This rearrangement joins TRBV12-3 or TRBV12-4 to TRBJ2-4; 15 bases match TRBD2. V was clipped by 5 bases and J by 13 bases; unmatched bases: 6. The CDR3 totals 14 residues. The CDR3 sequence is CASSPRTSGRGQYF. The DNA for the CDR3 is TGTGCCAGCAGTCCCAGGACTAGCGGGAGGGGGCAGTACTTC.

The rearrangement joins TRBV28 to TRBJ2-5, with 11 bases lining up with TRBD2. There are 15 residues in the CDR3. Germline CDR1 is MDHEN and CDR2 is SYDVKM. V shed 5 bases, J shed 4 bases, and the junction held 6 bases outside the gene matches. The CDR3 protein is CASSDSGGAVETQYF. In nucleotides, the CDR3 is TGTGCCAGCAGTGATAGCGGGGGGGCCGTAGAGACCCAGTACTTC.

The V gene is TRBV20-1, the J gene TRBJ2-1, with a tentative D call TRBD2 (6 bases). V shed 7 bases and J shed 8 bases, with 15 bases lying between them. The CDR3 runs 12 residues. CDR1 is DFQATT and CDR2 is SNEGSKA in the germline V gene (reference sequence). CDR3 loop: CSVGSGDHEQFF. CDR3 in DNA: TGCAGTGTTGGGTCGGGGGACCATGAGCAGTTCTTC.

This clonotype was seen only a few times. The gene calls are TRBV4-1 and TRBJ2-1; 12 bases are shared with TRBD2. Germline V lookup: CDR1 MGHRA, CDR2 YSYEKL. This CDR3 region has 14 residues. J was trimmed by 8 bases and V by 4 bases; bases with no gene match: 3. CDR3 in DNA: TGCGCCAGCAGCCCGACTAGCGGGAGCTATGAGCAGTTCTTC. This gives the protein CASSPTSGSYEQFF.

V is TRBV2 and J is TRBJ1-2; D is possibly TRBD1 (5 bases). The CDR3 covers 13 residues. V gave up 4 bases and J gave up 5 bases, with 11 bases separating them. From germline, CDR1 is SNHLY and CDR2 FYNNEI. As DNA, the CDR3 is TGTGCCAGCAGTGTCAGGGTAGTATATGGCTACACCTTC. Amino acids: CASSVRVVYGYTF.

This clonotype was observed a few times. The chain links TRBV3-1 to TRBJ2-7, with D tentatively TRBD2 (5 bases). The V gene's germline CDR1 is LGHDT and CDR2 YNNKEL (reference sequence). Deletions cut 4 bases from V and 1 base from J, with 17 bases between. CDR3 length equals 16 residues. The chain's CDR3 is CASSLGRTPYSYEQYF. The CDR3 DNA reads as TGTGCCAGCAGCCTTGGACGGACTCCTTATTCCTACGAGCAGTACTTC.

V usage is TRBV27 and J usage is TRBJ2-7; unclear D gene. Trimming left V 4 bases short and J 2 bases short, with 18 bases between. Germline values: CDR1 MNHEY, CDR2 SMNVEV (reference sequence). The CDR3 consists of 16 residues. The CDR3 loop reads CASSYPTRRSAYEQYF. Here the CDR3 DNA reads TGTGCCAGCAGTTATCCCACCCGACGGAGCGCCTACGAGCAGTACTTC.

The chain couples TRBV7-2 to TRBJ1-2, with TRBD1 as a possible D gene (5 bases). Per germline, CDR1 SGHTA and CDR2 FQGNSA. V was trimmed by 10 bases and J by 0 bases, leaving 21 bases between them. This CDR3 region has 16 residues. In DNA form, the CDR3 reads TGTGCCAACTCCGGGACGTCTGGGATTACTAACTATGGCTACACCTTC. Protein product: CANSGTSGITNYGYTF. Full variable domain (outside the CDR3, taken from reference TRBV7-2 and TRBJ1-2): GAGVSQSPSNKVTEKGKDVELRCDPISGHTALYWYRQSLGQGLEFLIYFQGNSAPDKSGLPSDRFSAERTGGSVSTLTIQRTQQEDSAVYLCANSGTSGITNYGYTFGSGTRLTVV.

The chain joins TRBV25-1 to TRBJ2-7; 9 nucleotides align to TRBD2. CDR1 MGHDK and CDR2 SYGVNS come from the germline V gene. J gave up 5 bases and V 6 bases, and 8 bases lay outside the gene matches. The CDR3 has 14 residues. The CDR3 DNA is TGTGCCAGCAGCGTAGCGGGAGATCTAGACGAGCAGTACTTC. Protein product: CASSVAGDLDEQYF.

This clonotype was counted only a few times. V gene TRBV29-1 combines with J gene TRBJ1-3, with a possible D match to TRBD1 (5 bases). Germline values: CDR1 SQVTM, CDR2 ANQGSEA. This CDR3 comprises 16 residues. Trimming shortened V by 7 bases and J by 0 bases, and 19 bases separated the two germline ends. The DNA for the CDR3 is TGCAGCGCCGTCGGGGCCGTAGGCTCCTCTGGAAACACCATATATTTT. Its protein product is CSAVGAVGSSGNTIYF.

The J gene is TRBJ2-1, the V gene TRBV27; TRBD2 aligns across 10 bases. This CDR3 comprises 15 residues. Germline V CDR1 and CDR2: MNHEY, SMNVEV (reference sequence). J was trimmed by 6 bases and V by 0 bases; bases with no gene match: 2. The CDR3 reads CASSLSSGRGNEQFF. The CDR3 DNA reads as TGTGCCAGCAGTTTATCGAGCGGGAGGGGCAATGAGCAGTTCTTC.

This clonotype was counted only a few times. V usage is TRBV7-2 and J usage is TRBJ1-1; TRBD1 matches 9 bases. The CDR3 has 13 residues. Unmatched junction bases numbered 2, after V lost 5 bases and J lost 4 bases. Germline loops: CDR1 SGHTA, CDR2 FQGNSA. For the CDR3, the DNA is TGTGCCAGCAGCGGACAGGGGTCCACTGAAGCTTTCTTT. Amino acids: CASSGQGSTEAFF.

The gene calls are TRBV12-3 or TRBV12-4 and TRBJ2-1; D call uncertain. V was clipped by 6 bases and J by 8 bases, with 11 bases between them. CDR3 length equals 12 residues. CDR3 amino acids: CASSLEWDEQFF. In nucleotides, the CDR3 is TGTGCCAGCAGCCTAGAGTGGGATGAGCAGTTCTTC.

This clonotype was observed a handful of times. This chain connects TRBV12-3 or TRBV12-4 to TRBJ1-5; D remains unclear. The CDR3 totals 13 residues. Trimming cost V 2 bases and J 7 bases, with 9 bases left between them. The CDR3 nucleotides are TGTGCCAGCAGTTTAAGAGGATACCAGCCCCAGCATTTT. This gives the protein CASSLRGYQPQHF.